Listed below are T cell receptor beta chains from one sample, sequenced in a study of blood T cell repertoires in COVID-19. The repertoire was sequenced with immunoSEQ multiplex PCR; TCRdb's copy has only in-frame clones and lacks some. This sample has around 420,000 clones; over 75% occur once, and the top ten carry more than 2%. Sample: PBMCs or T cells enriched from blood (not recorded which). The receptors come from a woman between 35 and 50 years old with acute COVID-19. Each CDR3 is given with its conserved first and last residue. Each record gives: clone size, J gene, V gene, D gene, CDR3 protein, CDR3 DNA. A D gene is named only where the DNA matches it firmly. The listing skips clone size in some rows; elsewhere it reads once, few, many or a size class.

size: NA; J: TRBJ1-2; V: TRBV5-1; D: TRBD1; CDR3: CASSLGQGNYGYTF; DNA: TGCGCCAGCAGCCTGGGACAGGGAAACTATGGCTACACCTTC
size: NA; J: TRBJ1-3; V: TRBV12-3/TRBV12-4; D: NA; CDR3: CASKDSSGNTIYF; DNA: TGTGCCAGCAAGGACAGCTCTGGAAACACCATATATTTT
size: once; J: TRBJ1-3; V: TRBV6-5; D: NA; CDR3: CASSPGGEAGNTIYF; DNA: TGTGCCAGCAGCCCCGGGGGGGAAGCTGGAAACACCATATATTTT
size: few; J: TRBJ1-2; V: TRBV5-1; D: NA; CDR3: CASSISPGVEANYGYTF; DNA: TGCGCCAGCAGCATTTCCCCGGGGGTAGAAGCTAACTATGGCTACACCTTC
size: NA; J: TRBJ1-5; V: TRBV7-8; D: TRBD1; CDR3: CASSFQGAGQPQHF; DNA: TGTGCCAGCAGCTTCCAGGGGGCTGGTCAGCCCCAGCATTTT
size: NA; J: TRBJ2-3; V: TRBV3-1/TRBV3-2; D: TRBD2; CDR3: CASSRSLLAGSTDTQYF; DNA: TGTGCCAGCAGCCGAAGCCTACTAGCGGGGAGCACAGATACGCAGTATTTT
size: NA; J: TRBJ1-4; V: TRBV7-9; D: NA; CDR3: CASSFPGQEKLFF; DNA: TGTGCCAGCAGCTTTCCGGGTCAGGAAAAACTGTTTTTT
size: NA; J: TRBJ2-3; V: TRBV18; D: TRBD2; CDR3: CASSPPGLAGGTDTQYF; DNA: TGTGCCAGCTCACCACCGGGACTAGCGGGGGGAACAGATACGCAGTATTTT
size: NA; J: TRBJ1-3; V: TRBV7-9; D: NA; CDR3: CASSLAASGNTIYF; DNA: TGTGCCAGCAGCTTAGCGGCTTCTGGAAACACCATATATTTT
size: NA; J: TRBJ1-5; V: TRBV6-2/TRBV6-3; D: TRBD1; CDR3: CASSETGAFGNQPQHF; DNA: TGTGCCAGCAGTGAGACAGGGGCGTTTGGTAATCAGCCCCAGCATTTT
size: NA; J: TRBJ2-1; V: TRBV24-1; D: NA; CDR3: CATSDLRRGGQEQFF; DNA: TGTGCCACCAGTGATTTGCGACGGGGTGGCCAAGAGCAGTTCTTC
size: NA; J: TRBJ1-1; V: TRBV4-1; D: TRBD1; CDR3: CASSLGTGYTEAFF; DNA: TGCGCCAGCAGCCTGGGGACAGGTTACACTGAAGCTTTCTTT
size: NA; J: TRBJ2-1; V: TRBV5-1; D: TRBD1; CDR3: CASSHGQGGNEQFF; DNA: TGCGCCAGCAGCCACGGACAGGGAGGCAATGAGCAGTTCTTC
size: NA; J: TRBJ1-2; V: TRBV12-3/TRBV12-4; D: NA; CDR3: CASSSGGYGYTF; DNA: TGTGCCAGCAGTTCGGGAGGCTATGGCTACACCTTC
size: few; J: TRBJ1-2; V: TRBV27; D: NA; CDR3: CASRPSLRGAQYGGYTF; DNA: TGTGCCAGCAGACCCTCCCTCCGGGGGGCGCAGTACGGTGGCTACACCTTC
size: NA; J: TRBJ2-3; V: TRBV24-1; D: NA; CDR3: CATSGRGNTDTQYF; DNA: TGTGCCACCAGTGGGAGAGGCAACACAGATACGCAGTATTTT
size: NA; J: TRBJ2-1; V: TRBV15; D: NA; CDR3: CATSRDLWRGGNEQFF; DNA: TGTGCCACCAGCAGAGATCTTTGGCGGGGCGGCAATGAGCAGTTCTTC
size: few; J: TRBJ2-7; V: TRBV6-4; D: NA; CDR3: CASSDSRFGMFGVYEQYF; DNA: TGTGCCAGCAGTGACTCGAGGTTTGGTATGTTCGGGGTCTACGAGCAGTACTTC
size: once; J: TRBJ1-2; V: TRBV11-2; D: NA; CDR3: CASSLERFSGGTLYGYTF; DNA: TGTGCCAGCAGCTTAGAGCGTTTTAGTGGCGGTACCCTCTATGGCTACACCTTC
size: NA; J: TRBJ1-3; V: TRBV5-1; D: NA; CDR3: CASSLGDITGNTIYF; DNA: TGCGCCAGCAGCTTGGGAGACATTACCGGAAACACCATATATTTT
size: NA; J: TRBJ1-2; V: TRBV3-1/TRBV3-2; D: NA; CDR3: CASSQGAGPRDGYTF; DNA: TGTGCCAGCAGCCAAGGGGCAGGGCCCAGGGATGGCTACACCTTC
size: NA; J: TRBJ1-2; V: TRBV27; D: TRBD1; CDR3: CASSHANLRDRGLLGYGYTF; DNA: TGTGCCAGCAGTCACGCCAACCTCCGGGACAGGGGCCTCCTAGGGTATGGCTACACCTTC
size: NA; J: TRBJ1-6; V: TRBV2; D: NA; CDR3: CASSEEQARSPLHF; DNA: TGTGCCAGCAGTGAAGAACAGGCACGATCACCCCTCCACTTT
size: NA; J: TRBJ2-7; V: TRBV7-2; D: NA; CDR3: CASSLVGTLTYEQYF; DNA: TGTGCCAGCAGCTTGGTCGGGACTCTTACCTACGAGCAGTACTTC
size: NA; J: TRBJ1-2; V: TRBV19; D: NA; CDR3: CASNLEGGYTF; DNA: TGTGCCAGTAACTTGGAGGGCGGCTACACCTTC
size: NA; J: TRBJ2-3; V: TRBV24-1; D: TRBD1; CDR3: CATSDLPGTGGPDTQYF; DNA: TGTGCCACCAGTGATTTGCCCGGGACAGGGGGACCAGATACGCAGTATTTT
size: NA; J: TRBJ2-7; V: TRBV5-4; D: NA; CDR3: CASSTGSSYEQYF; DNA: TGTGCCAGCAGTACCGGGAGCTCCTACGAGCAGTACTTC
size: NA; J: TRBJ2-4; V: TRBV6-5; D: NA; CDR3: CASSPSPGVGIQYF; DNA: TGTGCCAGCAGCCCGAGCCCGGGGGTCGGCATTCAGTACTTC
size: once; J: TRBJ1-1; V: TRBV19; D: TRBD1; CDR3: CASSSDRGLEAFF; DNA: TGTGCCAGTAGTTCGGACAGGGGGTTAGAAGCTTTCTTT
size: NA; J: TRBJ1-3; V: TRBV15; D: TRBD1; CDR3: CATSMAGQGYYGNTIYF; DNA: TGTGCCACCAGCATGGCGGGACAGGGGTATTATGGAAACACCATATATTTT
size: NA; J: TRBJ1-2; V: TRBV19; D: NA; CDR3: CASSIPTGQVDYGYTF; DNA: TGTGCCAGTAGTATCCCTACAGGACAAGTGGACTATGGCTACACCTTC
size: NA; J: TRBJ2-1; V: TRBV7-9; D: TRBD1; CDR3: CASTLRDRPNEQFF; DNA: TGTGCCAGCACCCTCCGGGACAGACCGAATGAGCAGTTCTTC
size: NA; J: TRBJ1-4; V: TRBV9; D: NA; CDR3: CASSPTGFTNEKLFF; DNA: TGTGCCAGCAGTCCTACAGGGTTTACTAATGAAAAACTGTTTTTT